Sequencing of this TCR beta chain was carried out in a study of blood T cell repertoires in COVID-19. The V segment lost 3 bases and the J segment 8 bases; nucleotides outside the gene matches: 4. This CDR3 has 14 residues. Per germline, CDR1 LNHDA and CDR2 SQIVND (reference sequence). Original handling: By means of reference gene primer amplification, nucleated cell counts were estimated. Only in-frame clones appear in the TCRdb table, and some are missing; sequencing was by immunoSEQ multiplex PCR. V and J calls and clone size are those listed in that table; D and trimming were worked out from the DNA. The top ten hold approximately 6.8% of the sample, which has 150,000 to 200,000 clones, approximately 79% seen once.

This sequence originates from a woman aged 40 to 50 with COVID-19, enrolled during active disease. The V call is TRBV19, the J call TRBJ2-1; 10 positions match TRBD2. Material: peripheral blood. CDR3: CASSMKAGGDEQFF. CDR3 nucleotide sequence: TGTGCCAGTAGTATGAAAGCGGGGGGGGATGAGCAGTTCTTC.